Shown below are 27 T cell receptor beta chains from a single sample sequenced in a study of OX40 agonist ivuxolimab in advanced cancers. Using immunoSEQ multiplex PCR, the repertoire was profiled, and TCRdb retains in-frame clones only, with some absent. The data show roughly 28,000 clones, with roughly four fifths seen just once and roughly 12% held by the top ten. The sequences come from CD4+ or CD8+ T cells sorted from blood, collected in a trial of the OX40 agonist ivuxolimab. The receptors derive from an adult with an advanced solid tumor such as melanoma, head and neck, liver or kidney cancer.

J is TRBJ1-4 and V is TRBV18; TRBD1 agrees at 9 bases. Germline CDR1 and CDR2: KGHSH and LQKENI. There are 16 residues in the CDR3. V shed 5 bases and J 0 bases; nucleotides not matched to a gene: 4. The CDR3 DNA reads as TGTGCCAGCTCATCGGGACAGGGAGCAACTAATGAAAAACTGTTTTTT. It is translated as CASSSGQGATNEKLFF.

The gene calls are TRBV7-9 and TRBJ2-7, with TRBD1 identical over 8 bases. Per the germline V gene, CDR1 is SEHNR and CDR2 is FQNEAQ (reference sequence). The CDR3 runs 14 residues. With 4 bases clipped from V and 4 bases from J, the junction kept 6 bases outside the gene matches. CDR3 DNA: TGTGCCAGCAGCTCGACAGGGGCCGGGTACGAGCAGTACTTC. The encoded protein is CASSSTGAGYEQYF.

This CDR3 is CASMYGNTEAFF. In DNA, the CDR3 is TGTGCCAGCATGTATGGCAACACTGAAGCTTTCTTT. This sequence joins TRBV6-1 and TRBJ1-1; D is unresolved. The V gene's germline CDR1 is MNHNS and CDR2 SASEGT. Deletions cut 7 bases from V and 2 bases from J, with 8 bases between. The CDR3 extends over 12 amino acids.

The gene calls are TRBV7-9 and TRBJ2-1; 13 positions match TRBD2. Germline-derived CDR1 and CDR2 are SEHNR and FQNEAQ (reference sequence). Unmatched junction bases numbered 8, after V lost 5 bases and J lost 10 bases. The CDR3 covers 15 residues. The DNA of the CDR3 is TGTGCCAGCAGCCCATGGACTAGCGGGGGCGGCGAGCAGTTCTTC. It is translated as CASSPWTSGGGEQFF.

The genes are TRBV11-2 and TRBJ1-3; D is undetermined. Germline V gene sequence: CDR1 SGHAT, CDR2 FQNNGV. The CDR3 consists of 11 residues. Trimming took off 5 bases at V and 8 bases at J, with 7 bases between the two ends. The CDR3 coding sequence is TGTGCCAGCAGCCCCGGCGACACCATATATTTT. It is translated as CASSPGDTIYF.

The chain links TRBV7-9 to TRBJ2-7; maybe TRBD2 (6 bases). The germline V and J ends were trimmed by 4 bases and 6 bases, with 19 bases remaining between them. Germline CDR1 SEHNR, CDR2 FQNEAQ (reference sequence). The CDR3 has 15 residues. Here the CDR3 reads CASSSTGRPEGEQYF. The CDR3, as DNA: TGTGCCAGCAGCTCCACGGGACGCCCGGAGGGCGAGCAGTACTTC.

This clone has only one observation. The chain employs TRBV11-2 and TRBJ2-7; the match to TRBD2 covers 10 bases. The CDR3 is made up of 17 amino acids. Germline V gives CDR1 SGHAT, CDR2 FQNNGV. The trim removed 2 bases at V and 5 bases at J, leaving 12 bases unmatched. The CDR3, as DNA: TGTGCCAGCAGCTTATTAGAGCGGGGGGGCTTTTATGACGAGCAGTACTTC. Translated, it gives CASSLLERGGFYDEQYF. The full variable domain, rest sourced from reference TRBV11-2 and TRBJ2-7, is EAGVAQSPRYKIIEKRQSVAFWCNPISGHATLYWYQQILGQGPKLLIQFQNNGVVDDSQLPKDRFSAERLKGVDSTLKIQPAKLEDSAVYLCASSLLERGGFYDEQYFGPGTRLTVT.

The V call is TRBV5-1, the J call TRBJ1-1; 10 nucleotides agree with TRBD1. This CDR3 is 14 amino acids long. In germline, CDR1 is SGHRS, CDR2 YFSETQ. The J segment lost 3 bases and the V segment lost 4 bases, leaving 3 bases of the junction unmatched. CDR3 nucleotide sequence: TGCGCCAGCAGCATGGGGACAGGGGACACTGAAGCTTTCTTT. It specifies CASSMGTGDTEAFF.

With respect to this clone: This probably arose from a read error, given a far larger clone one base away. V usage is TRBV5-2 and J usage is TRBJ2-1; the table's D call of TRBD1 was not tested on the DNA. TRBV5-2 is listed as a pseudogene. CDR3 length equals 13 residues. CDR3 in amino acids: CASSLDSYNEQFF. The CDR3 DNA is TGTGCCAGCAGCTTGGACAGCTACAATGAGCAGTTCTTC.

V usage is TRBV19 and J usage is TRBJ2-2; tentative D call: TRBD2 (6 bases). The germline V gene has CDR1 LNHDA and CDR2 SQIVND (reference sequence). V was cut by 1 base and J by 3 bases, with 9 bases left in between. This CDR3 contains 15 residues. CDR3 region: CASSIGREDTGELFF. The CDR3 nucleotides are TGTGCCAGTAGTATAGGCAGGGAGGACACCGGGGAGCTGTTTTTT.

The chain is built from TRBV19 and TRBJ2-1; 11 bases fit TRBD2. V trimming: 6 bases; J trimming: 3 bases; junction bases outside the gene matches: 7. The germline gives CDR1 LNHDA, CDR2 SQIVND (reference sequence). CDR3 length: 16 amino acids. The CDR3 here is CASSTGLAEIYNEQFF. The DNA of the CDR3 is TGTGCCAGTAGCACGGGACTAGCGGAGATCTACAATGAGCAGTTCTTC.

The J gene is TRBJ2-2, the V gene TRBV14; D is possibly TRBD2 (6 bases). Looked up from germline, CDR1 is SGHDN and CDR2 is FVKESK. Between the trimmed V and J ends, which lost 2 bases and 2 bases, there was a span of 15 bases. CDR3 length equals 17 residues. CDR3: CASSQPTPGANTGELFF. The CDR3 DNA reads as TGTGCCAGCAGCCAACCTACACCGGGAGCAAACACCGGGGAGCTGTTTTTT.

This clone was observed once. This chain links TRBV5-4 with TRBJ2-7; D is unclear. CDR1 SGHNT and CDR2 YYREEE come from the germline V gene (reference sequence). The CDR3 is 11 residues long. V shed 3 bases and J shed 2 bases, with 3 bases lying between them. CDR3 coding DNA: TGTGCCAGCAGCTCCACCTACGAGCAGTACTTC. This translates into CASSSTYEQYF.

The rearrangement joins TRBV4-1 to TRBJ1-2; D is uncertain. The CDR3 extends over 14 amino acids. V lost 0 bases to trimming and J lost 6 bases, with 11 bases between them. Germline CDR1 reads MGHRA; CDR2 reads YSYEKL. The CDR3: CASSQDFAGNGYTF. As DNA, the CDR3 is TGCGCCAGCAGCCAAGATTTTGCGGGTAATGGCTACACCTTC.

This rearrangement joins TRBV4-2 to TRBJ2-1; TRBD1 is a possible D gene (6 bases). Germline V gene data show CDR1 as LGHNA and CDR2 as YNFKEQ. With 8 bases removed from V and 9 bases from J, the gap between germline ends came to 17 bases. The CDR3 loop spans 13 amino acids. Written as DNA, the CDR3 is TGTGCCAGCGAACATAATAGGGGGTTTGAGCAGTTCTTC. Its protein product is CASEHNRGFEQFF.

This chain uses TRBV5-7 with TRBJ1-2; D remains unclear. TRBV5-7 is sorted into the ORF group, with uncertain function. The length of the CDR3 is 13 residues. V was pared by 4 bases and J by 3 bases, with 10 bases between. CDR3 residues: CASSPGGDYGYTF. In nucleotides, the CDR3 is TGTGCCAGCAGCCCTGGTGGGGACTATGGCTACACCTTC.

This sequence joins TRBV5-8 and TRBJ1-2, with D unclear. V lost 0 bases and J 5 bases, leaving 14 bases between the germline ends. The germline CDR1 and CDR2 sequences are SGHTS and YDEGEE. CDR3 length: 15 amino acids. The CDR3 coding sequence is TGTGCCAGCAGCTTGGCTGGGATCTGGGTTTATGGCTACACCTTC. This sequence encodes CASSLAGIWVYGYTF. The full variable domain, its missing parts supplied by reference TRBV5-8 and TRBJ1-2, is EAGVTQSPTHLIKTRGQQATLRCSPISGHTSVYWYQQALGLGLQFLLWYDEGEERNRGNFPPRFSGRQFPNYSSELNVNALELEDSALYLCASSLAGIWVYGYTFGSGTRLTVV.

On this clone: The junction does not match germline at one end; this may be a read error. V usage is TRBV5-1 and J usage is TRBJ2-2; TRBD2 might be the D (7 bases). Germline-derived CDR1 and CDR2 are SGHRS and YFSETQ. This CDR3 has 16 residues. This CDR3 reads CASSPRLLGGRRGAVF. CDR3 sequence (DNA): TGCGCCAGCAGCCCACGGTTATTGGGGGGGCGGCGGGGAGCTGTTTTT.

This sequence joins TRBV7-8 and TRBJ2-5; TRBD1 matches at 7 bases. Germline V gives CDR1 SGHVS, CDR2 FQNEAQ. CDR3 length equals 15 residues. V shed 5 bases and J 2 bases; nucleotides not matched to a gene: 8. Here the CDR3 DNA reads TGTGCCAGCAGCCAGGACCCAGGGGGTCAAGAGACCCAGTACTTC. Translating gives CASSQDPGGQETQYF.

J is TRBJ1-1 and V is TRBV7-8, with D perhaps TRBD1 (5 bases). This CDR3 is 15 amino acids long. CDR1 SGHVS and CDR2 FQNEAQ come from the germline V gene. With 5 bases removed from V and 3 bases from J, the gap between germline ends came to 16 bases. CDR3 in amino acids: CASSPERGEDTEAFF. As DNA, the CDR3 is TGTGCCAGCAGCCCAGAACGGGGGGAGGACACTGAAGCTTTCTTT.

The rearrangement uses TRBV4-1 and TRBJ2-2, with 13 bases aligning to TRBD2. Trimming removed 5 bases from V and 5 bases from J; junction bases left unmatched: 8. CDR1 and CDR2 from the germline V gene are MGHRA and YSYEKL. The CDR3 is 17 residues long. Here the CDR3 DNA reads TGCGCCAGCAGCGATGGACTAGCGGGGGAGGGGACCGGGGAGCTGTTTTTT. It codes for CASSDGLAGEGTGELFF.

The rearrangement joins TRBV10-2 to TRBJ1-1, with 8 bases fitting TRBD1. This CDR3 has 15 residues. The junction had 7 bases not matched to a gene; V was cut back by 4 bases and J by 3 bases. CDR1 is WSHSY and CDR2 is SAAADI in the germline V gene. CDR3 nucleotides: TGCGCCAGCAGTGTCGGACAGGGAAGTCACACTGAAGCTTTCTTT. Translation: CASSVGQGSHTEAFF.

This rearrangement joins TRBV13 to TRBJ2-5, with 11 bases identical to TRBD2. Germline V lookup: CDR1 PRHDT, CDR2 FYEKMQ (reference sequence). J lost 7 bases, V lost 5 bases, and 12 bases had no gene match. The CDR3 contains 16 residues. The CDR3 DNA sequence: TGTGCCAGCAGCCTCCGACTAGCGGGGTCCCGGGGGACCCAGTACTTC. Its translation is CASSLRLAGSRGTQYF.

The chain is built from TRBV7-9 and TRBJ1-2; D not resolved. The V and J ends lost 1 base and 1 base respectively, with 13 bases between them. Germline lookup yields CDR1 SEHNR and CDR2 FQNEAQ (reference sequence). The CDR3 is made up of 16 amino acids. The CDR3 coding sequence is TGTGCCAGCAGCTTAGTAGGTCAGCGGATTAACTATGGCTACACCTTC. Translation gives CASSLVGQRINYGYTF. Combining the CDR3 with reference TRBV7-9 and TRBJ1-2 gives the whole variable domain DTGVSQNPRHKITKRGQNVTFRCDPISEHNRLYWYRQTLGQGPEFLTYFQNEAQLEKSRLLSDRFSAERPKGSFSTLEIQRTEQGDSAMYLCASSLVGQRINYGYTFGSGTRLTVV.

This clone was detected a few times. The chain joins TRBV19 to TRBJ1-6, with 7 bases matching TRBD1. Trimming removed 5 bases from V and 5 bases from J; junction bases left unmatched: 6. The CDR3 consists of 15 residues. In germline, CDR1 is LNHDA, CDR2 SQIVND (reference sequence). CDR3 residues: CASSDRQGHNSPLHF. The CDR3 coding sequence is TGTGCCAGTAGTGACCGACAGGGCCATAATTCACCCCTCCACTTT. The variable domain in full, with the rest retrieved from reference TRBV19 and TRBJ1-6, is DGGITQSPKYLFRKEGQNVTLSCEQNLNHDAMYWYRQDPGQGLRLIYYSQIVNDFQKGDIAEGYSVSREKKESFPLTVTSAQKNPTAFYLCASSDRQGHNSPLHFGNGTRLTVT.

The gene calls are TRBV19 and TRBJ1-4; D is unresolved. V lost 5 bases and J lost 5, with 9 bases in between. CDR1 is LNHDA and CDR2 is SQIVND in the germline V gene (reference sequence). This CDR3 contains 13 residues. CDR3 coding DNA: TGTGCCAGTAGTGTGACCGCCAATGAAAAACTGTTTTTT. It encodes CASSVTANEKLFF.

The chain has TRBV4-2 and TRBJ2-7; no clear D gene. In germline, CDR1 is LGHNA, CDR2 YNFKEQ. The CDR3 sequence is 13 residues long. With 2 bases removed from V and 3 bases from J, the gap between germline ends came to 8 bases. CDR3 residues: CASSQIGNYEQYF. For the CDR3, the DNA is TGTGCCAGCAGCCAAATTGGGAACTACGAGCAGTACTTC.